One sample yielded the 27 T cell receptor beta chains listed below, sequenced in a study of molecular identifiers for immune sequencing clone quantification. A single record per CDR3 protein comes from TCRdb applying MiXCR to the PCR reads. The table shows approximately 97,000 distinct CDR3 sequences, with less than 25% occurring only once. The sequencing input was naive CD8+ T cells from blood, with Jurkat cell RNA spiked in. Described subset: FACS-sorted CD8+CD4-CCR7+CD45RA+ naive T cells. The receptor set was obtained from a human donor in good health. Some libraries in this study had Jurkat cell RNA spiked in.

This clonotype turned up a few times. This chain connects TRBV4-3 to TRBJ2-3; no reliable D call. Germline CDR1 reads LGHNA; CDR2 reads YSLEER. CDR3 length: 18 amino acids. The V and J ends lost 0 bases and 3 bases respectively, with 19 bases between them. CDR3: CASSQDSRLTVGTDTQYF. CDR3 nucleotides: TGCGCCAGCAGCCAAGACTCCAGACTCACGGTTGGGACAGATACGCAGTATTTT.

This clonotype has ten or more counts. This sequence joins TRBV25-1 and TRBJ2-3; 8 bases align to TRBD1. Germline V gene data show CDR1 as MGHDK and CDR2 as SYGVNS. Trimming cost V 5 bases and J 0 bases; bases outside gene matches: 7. This CDR3 is built from 16 residues. The CDR3 sequence: CASSPGTGLSTDTQYF. CDR3 coding DNA: TGTGCCAGCAGTCCCGGGACAGGCCTTAGCACAGATACGCAGTATTTT.

The rearrangement joins TRBV30 to TRBJ1-1, with 8 bases that match TRBD1. Germline V gene data show CDR1 as GTSNPN and CDR2 as SVGIG (reference sequence). V shed 0 bases, J shed 6 bases, and the junction held 3 bases outside the gene matches. The CDR3 contains 13 residues. The CDR3 is CAWSVWTGSEAFF. DNA for the CDR3: TGTGCCTGGAGTGTTTGGACAGGGTCTGAAGCTTTCTTT. The whole variable domain, remainder taken from reference TRBV30 and TRBJ1-1, is SQTIHQWPATLVQPVGSPLSLECTVEGTSNPNLYWYRQAAGRGLQLLFYSVGIGQISSEVPQNLSASRPQDRQFILSSKKLLLSDSGFYLCAWSVWTGSEAFFGQGTRLTVV.

This clonotype was picked up a small number of times. A clone one base away is much larger, so this may be a read error. The chain uses TRBV12-5 and TRBJ1-5; 7 bases align to TRBD1. Per germline, CDR1 LGHNT and CDR2 FRNRAP. The CDR3 sequence is 15 residues long. V shed 8 bases and J 5 bases; nucleotides not matched to a gene: 12. CDR3 nucleotides: TGTGCTAGTAGCCCCCGGGACAGAAGAGATCAGCCCCAGCATTTT. Translated, it gives CASSPRDRRDQPQHF.

This clonotype was seen ten or more times. This chain links TRBV28 with TRBJ2-3; 9 nucleotides match TRBD2. The CDR3 is made up of 20 amino acids. Trimming cost V 4 bases and J 2 bases; bases outside gene matches: 19. Looked up from germline, CDR1 is MDHEN and CDR2 is SYDVKM. The CDR3 protein is CASSSPSSGSSKGHTDTQYF. CDR3 in DNA: TGTGCCAGCAGTTCCCCGAGTAGCGGGAGCAGTAAGGGACACACAGATACGCAGTATTTT. The whole variable domain, filled in from reference TRBV28 and TRBJ2-3, reads DVKVTQSSRYLVKRTGEKVFLECVQDMDHENMFWYRQDPGLGLRLIYFSYDVKMKEKGDIPEGYSVSREKKERFSLILESASTNQTSMYLCASSSPSSGSSKGHTDTQYFGPGTRLTVL.

This clonotype was observed a handful of times. One end of the junction fails to match germline, which may point to a read error. CDR3 amino acids: CASSLAWGHSGSYNEQFF. The CDR3 DNA is TGTGCCAGCAGCTTGGCCTGGGGACACTCGGGGTCCTACAATGAGCAGTTCTTC. The genes are TRBV5-3 and TRBJ2-1, with D perhaps matching TRBD1 (6 bases). TRBV5-3 is designated an ORF whose function remains uncertain. The CDR3 contains 18 residues.

This clonotype appeared once. A much bigger clone sits one base away, suggesting this may be a read error. V is TRBV6-2 or TRBV6-3 and J is TRBJ2-7; possibly TRBD1 or TRBD2 for D (5 bases each). Germline lookup yields CDR1 MNHEY and CDR2 SVGEGT. The CDR3 is made up of 13 amino acids. CDR3 bases: TGTGCCAGCAGTTGGGGACCCTCCTACGCGCAGTACTTC. Its protein product is CASSWGPSYAQYF.

In the case of this clonotype: It may be a read error: a sequence one base away is much more abundant. This rearrangement joins TRBV6-5 to TRBJ1-5; D gene uncertain. The germline V gene has CDR1 MNHEY and CDR2 SVGAGI. The CDR3 consists of 13 residues. CDR3 nucleotide sequence: TGTGCCAGCGGTTACACCCAGAATCAGCCCCAGCATTTT. Protein: CASGYTQNQPQHF.

This clonotype was counted once. This sequence may be a read error, since a much larger clone differs from it by one base. The J gene is TRBJ2-3, the V gene TRBV2; D is unresolved. This CDR3 contains 11 residues. The germline V gene encodes CDR1 SNHLY and CDR2 FYNNEI. V lost 4 bases and J lost 10, with 9 bases in between. In DNA, the CDR3 is TGTGCCAGCAGTGGTTCTCTGGCGCAGTATTTT. Its protein is CASSGSLAQYF.

This clonotype has more than one count but fewer than ten. The V and J genes are TRBV14 and TRBJ2-3, with 7 bases lining up with TRBD1. Looked up from germline, CDR1 is SGHDN and CDR2 is FVKESK. The CDR3 has 18 residues. The J segment lost 0 bases and the V segment lost 0 bases, leaving 9 bases of the junction unmatched. The CDR3 DNA follows: TGTGCCAGCAGCCAAGATATGACCACAGGGGCTAGCACAGATACGCAGTATTTT. This encodes CASSQDMTTGASTDTQYF.

Many counts were recorded for this clonotype. The rearrangement uses TRBV7-9 and TRBJ2-7; TRBD2 aligns across 8 bases. The CDR3 is 13 amino acids. Germline V CDR1 and CDR2: SEHNR, FQNEAQ (reference sequence). With V trimmed by 5 bases and J by 4 bases, 4 bases remained unmatched. This chain's CDR3 is CASSGLAWYEQYF. CDR3 in DNA: TGTGCCAGCAGCGGACTAGCATGGTACGAGCAGTACTTC.

V is TRBV7-9 and J is TRBJ1-3, with 8 bases identical to TRBD1. The junction had 3 bases not matched to a gene; V was cut back by 0 bases and J by 2 bases. From germline, CDR1 is SEHNR and CDR2 FQNEAQ (reference sequence). The CDR3 spans 16 residues. The CDR3 loop reads CASSLAQGAPGNTIYF. Here the CDR3 DNA reads TGTGCCAGCAGCTTAGCTCAGGGGGCGCCTGGAAACACCATATATTTT.

In its sample, this clonotype ranks as medium-sized. V gene TRBV29-1 combines with J gene TRBJ2-3, with a tentative D call TRBD1 (6 bases). The CDR3 consists of 14 residues. CDR1 and CDR2 from the germline V gene are SQVTM and ANQGSEA. Trimming took off 4 bases at V and 4 bases at J, with 15 bases between the two ends. Here the CDR3 DNA reads TGCAGCGTTGGAGGCAGGGGTGACGCAGATACGCAGTATTTT. Its translation is CSVGGRGDADTQYF.

Only a few counts were recorded for this clonotype. In DNA, the CDR3 is TGCGCCAGCAGCCTATGGGGGGACTCACTCAATGAGCAGTTCTTC. It translates to CASSLWGDSLNEQFF. The V call is TRBV4-3, the J call TRBJ2-1, with D possibly matching TRBD2 (6 bases). CDR1 and CDR2 (germline): LGHNA, YSLEER. Trimming took 4 bases from V and 6 from J, leaving 16 bases between them. The CDR3 covers 15 residues.

Remarks on this clonotype: A single base separates this from a much larger clone, so it may be a read error. The V and J genes are TRBV6-2 or TRBV6-3 and TRBJ2-1; 12 bases fit TRBD2. This CDR3 is 17 amino acids long. The germline gives CDR1 MNHEY, CDR2 SVGEGT. The CDR3: CASTVGLAGRLFGEQSF. The CDR3 DNA is TGTGCCAGCACCGTTGGACTAGCGGGACGGCTTTTCGGTGAGCAGTCCTTC.

Regarding this clonotype: This may stem from a read error, because a much larger clone lies one nucleotide away. The V gene is TRBV5-1, the J gene TRBJ2-7; D may correspond to TRBD1 or TRBD2 (5 bases each). The CDR3 length is 15 residues. Germline V gene sequence: CDR1 SGHRS, CDR2 YFSETQ. The CDR3 spells CAGSPFGTSVYEQYF. CDR3 bases: TGCGCCGGCAGCCCGTTCGGGACGTCGGTCTACGAGCAGTACTTC.

This chain uses TRBV30 with TRBJ1-1; TRBD1 is a possible D gene (5 bases). The V end was cut by 1 base, the J end by 5 bases, with 20 bases between. The CDR3 covers 16 residues. In germline, CDR1 is GTSNPN, CDR2 SVGIG (reference sequence). The CDR3 region is CAWSDPPGRVGTEAFF. CDR3 nucleotides: TGTGCCTGGAGTGACCCCCCAGGGAGGGTGGGAACTGAAGCTTTCTTT.

This clonotype was observed many times. The chain links TRBV7-9 to TRBJ2-7; TRBD1 matches at 8 bases. Germline values: CDR1 SEHNR, CDR2 FQNEAQ (reference sequence). The CDR3 spans 13 residues. V lost 2 bases to trimming and J lost 7 bases; unmatched junction nucleotides: 4. This CDR3 is CASSLLQGAEQYF. The CDR3 DNA sequence: TGTGCCAGCAGCTTACTGCAGGGGGCAGAGCAGTACTTC.

This clonotype came up a few times. The chain uses TRBV6-2 or TRBV6-3 and TRBJ1-5; D may be TRBD1 (5 bases). Germline CDR1 and CDR2: MNHEY and SVGEGT. Deletions cut 6 bases from V and 5 bases from J, with 14 bases between. This CDR3 spans 14 amino acids. DNA for the CDR3: TGTGCCAGCAGGCCTGGGACCCTCGATCAGCCCCAGCATTTT. This codes for CASRPGTLDQPQHF.

This clonotype was seen at least ten times. This rearrangement joins TRBV29-1 to TRBJ2-7, with a weak D call TRBD1 (5 bases). V gave up 1 base and J gave up 4 bases, with 5 bases separating them. Germline CDR1 SQVTM, CDR2 ANQGSEA. This CDR3 comprises 11 residues. CDR3 DNA sequence: TGCAGCGTTGAAGCAGGGTACGAGCAGTACTTC. Protein product: CSVEAGYEQYF.

This clonotype was seen many times. This chain links TRBV5-8 with TRBJ1-5; D is unclear. This CDR3 spans 14 amino acids. The germline V gene has CDR1 SGHTS and CDR2 YDEGEE. The V gene lost 0 bases and the J gene lost 0 bases, with 4 bases spanning the gap. The CDR3 DNA reads TGTGCCAGCAGCTTGGTATCTAGCAATCAGCCCCAGCATTTT. Its translation: CASSLVSSNQPQHF.

Remarks on this clonotype: This may arise from a read error, as a much more abundant clone is one base away. The J gene is TRBJ1-5, the V gene TRBV19; D might be TRBD1 (6 bases). Germline CDR1 is LNHDA and CDR2 is SQIVND (reference sequence). The CDR3 has 14 amino acids. CDR3 sequence: CASSPDSSTQPQHF. CDR3 bases: TGTGCCAGTAGTCCGGACAGCAGCACTCAGCCCCAGCATTTT.

V is TRBV18 and J is TRBJ2-2; TRBD1 matches at 7 bases. Germline loops: CDR1 KGHSH, CDR2 LQKENI. This CDR3 is built from 16 residues. Losses at the gene ends were 3 bases for V and 4 bases for J; bases not matched to a gene: 8. The CDR3 sequence is CASSPTDRVRTGELFF. The CDR3 DNA reads as TGTGCCAGCTCACCCACCGACAGGGTGCGCACCGGGGAGCTGTTTTTT.

This clonotype has just a few counts. V and J are TRBV2 and TRBJ2-1; D is undetermined. Germline CDR1 SNHLY, CDR2 FYNNEI. The CDR3 runs 15 residues. V lost 2 bases to trimming and J lost 2 bases, with 10 bases between them. The CDR3 coding sequence is TGTGCCAGCAGTGAATCGTCAATGCCCTACAATGAGCAGTTCTTC. Its translation is CASSESSMPYNEQFF.

This clonotype turned up a few times. V usage is TRBV5-8 and J usage is TRBJ1-1; D is uncertain. CDR1 and CDR2 (germline): SGHTS, YDEGEE. V lost 3 bases and J lost 4, with 19 bases in between. This CDR3 has 16 amino acids. DNA for the CDR3: TGTGCCAGCAGCTCGGACCAGAGGAGGCCCCGCACTGAAGCTTTCTTT. Encoded protein: CASSSDQRRPRTEAFF.

Of note for this clonotype: A clone one base away is much larger, so this may be a read error. The chain employs TRBV9 and TRBJ2-1, with 7 bases fitting TRBD1. Germline loops: CDR1 SGDLS, CDR2 YYNGEE. J was trimmed by 3 bases and V by 3 bases; bases with no gene match: 9. This CDR3 has 16 amino acids. The CDR3 loop reads CASSEAGTVDYNEQFF. CDR3 nucleotides: TGTGCCAGCAGCGAAGCCGGGACAGTGGACTACAATGAGCAGTTCTTC.

In this sample, this clonotype turned up many times. The chain carries TRBV7-9 and TRBJ2-5; D could derive from TRBD1 or TRBD2 (5 bases each). Trimming took off 4 bases at V and 2 bases at J, with 20 bases between the two ends. Germline CDR1 reads SEHNR; CDR2 reads FQNEAQ (reference sequence). The CDR3 is 17 residues long. The CDR3 reads CASSSHSGGWGQETQYF. The CDR3 DNA follows: TGTGCCAGCAGCTCCCACTCTGGGGGATGGGGGCAAGAGACCCAGTACTTC.